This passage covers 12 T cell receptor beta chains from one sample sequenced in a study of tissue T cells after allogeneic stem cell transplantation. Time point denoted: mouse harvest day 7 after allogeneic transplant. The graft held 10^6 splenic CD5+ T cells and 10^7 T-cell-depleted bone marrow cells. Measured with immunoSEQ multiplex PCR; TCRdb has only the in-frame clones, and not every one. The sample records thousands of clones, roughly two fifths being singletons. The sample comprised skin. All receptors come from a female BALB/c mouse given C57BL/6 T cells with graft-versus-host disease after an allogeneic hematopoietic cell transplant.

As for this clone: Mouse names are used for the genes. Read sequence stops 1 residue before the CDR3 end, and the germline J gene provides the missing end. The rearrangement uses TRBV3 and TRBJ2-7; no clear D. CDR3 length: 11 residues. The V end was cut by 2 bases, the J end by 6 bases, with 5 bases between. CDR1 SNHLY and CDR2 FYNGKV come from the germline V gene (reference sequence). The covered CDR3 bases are TGTGCCAGCAGCTTAAACCGTGAACAGTAC. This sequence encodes CASSLNREQY. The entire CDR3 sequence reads CASSLNREQYF. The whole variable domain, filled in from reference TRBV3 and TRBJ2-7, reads GPKVLQIPSHQIIDMGQMVTLNCDPVSNHLYFYWYKQILGQQMEFLVNFYNGKVMEKSKLFKDQFSVERPDGSYFTLKIQPTALEDSAVYFCASSLNREQYFGPGTRLTVL.

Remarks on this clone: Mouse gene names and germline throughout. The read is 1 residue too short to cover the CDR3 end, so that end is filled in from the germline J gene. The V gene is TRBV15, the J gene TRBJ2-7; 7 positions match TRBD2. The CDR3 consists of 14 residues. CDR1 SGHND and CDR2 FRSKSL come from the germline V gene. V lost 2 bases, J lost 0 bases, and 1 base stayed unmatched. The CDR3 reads CASSLNWGSYEQYF. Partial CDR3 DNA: TGTGCCAGCAGTTTAAACTGGGGCTCCTATGAACAGTAC.

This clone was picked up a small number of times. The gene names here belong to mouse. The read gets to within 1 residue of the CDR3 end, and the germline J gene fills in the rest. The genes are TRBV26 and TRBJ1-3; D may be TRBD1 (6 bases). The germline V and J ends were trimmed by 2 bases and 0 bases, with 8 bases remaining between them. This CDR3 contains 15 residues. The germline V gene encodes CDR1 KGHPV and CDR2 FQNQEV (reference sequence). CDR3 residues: CASSLRGFSGNTLYF. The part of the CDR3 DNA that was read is TGTGCCAGCAGTCTGAGGGGGTTTTCTGGAAATACGCTCTAT.

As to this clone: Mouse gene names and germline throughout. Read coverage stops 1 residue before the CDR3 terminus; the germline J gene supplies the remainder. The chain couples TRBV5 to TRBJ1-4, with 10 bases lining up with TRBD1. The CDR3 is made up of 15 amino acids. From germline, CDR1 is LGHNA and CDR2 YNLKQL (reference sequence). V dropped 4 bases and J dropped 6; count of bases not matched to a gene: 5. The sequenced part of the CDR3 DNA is TGTGCCAGCAGCCCACCGGGACAGGGGCACGAAAGATTATTT. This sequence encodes CASSPPGQGHERLF. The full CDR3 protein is CASSPPGQGHERLFF.

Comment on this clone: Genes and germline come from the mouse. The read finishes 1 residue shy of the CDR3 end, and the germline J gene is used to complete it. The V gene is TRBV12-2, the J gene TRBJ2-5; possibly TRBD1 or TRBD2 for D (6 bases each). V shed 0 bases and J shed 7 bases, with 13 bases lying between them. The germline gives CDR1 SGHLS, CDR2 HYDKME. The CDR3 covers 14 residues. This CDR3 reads CASSLERGENTQYF. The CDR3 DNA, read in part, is TGTGCCAGCTCTCTCGAGAGGGGGGAGAACACCCAGTAC.

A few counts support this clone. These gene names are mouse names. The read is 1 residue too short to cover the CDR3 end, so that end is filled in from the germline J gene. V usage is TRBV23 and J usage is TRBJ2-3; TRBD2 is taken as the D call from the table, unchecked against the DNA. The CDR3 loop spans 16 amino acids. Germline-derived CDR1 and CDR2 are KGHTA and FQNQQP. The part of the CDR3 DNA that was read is TGCTCCAGCAGTCAATCGAGTGGGGGGGGTGCAGAAACGCTGTAT. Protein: CSSSQSSGGGAETLY. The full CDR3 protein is CSSSQSSGGGAETLYF.

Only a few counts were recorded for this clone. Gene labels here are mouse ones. CDR3 protein: CASTILSNERLFF. The CDR3 bases that were read are TGTGCCAGCACCATCCTTTCCAACGAAAGATTATTT. V gene TRBV26 combines with J gene TRBJ1-4; D not resolved. The CDR3 goes on 1 residue after the read ends, and that part is filled in from the germline J gene. The CDR3 covers 13 residues. In germline, CDR1 is KGHPV, CDR2 FQNQEV (reference sequence). The V end was cut by 7 bases, the J end by 0 bases, with 6 bases between. Variable domain in full (rest from reference TRBV26 and TRBJ1-4): NSKVIQTPRYLVKGQGQKAKMRCIPEKGHPVVFWYQQNKNNEFKFLINFQNQEVLQQIDMTEKRFSAECPSNSPCSLEIQSSEAGDSALYLCASTILSNERLFFGHGTKLSVL.

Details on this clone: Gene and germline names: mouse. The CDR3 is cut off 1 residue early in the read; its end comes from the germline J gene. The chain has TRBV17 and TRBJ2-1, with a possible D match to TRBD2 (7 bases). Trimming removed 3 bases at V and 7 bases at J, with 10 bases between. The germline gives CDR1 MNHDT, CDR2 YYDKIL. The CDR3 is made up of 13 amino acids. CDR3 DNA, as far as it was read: TGTGCTAGCAGTAGGATGGGGGGCGCTGAGCAGTTC. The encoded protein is CASSRMGGAEQF. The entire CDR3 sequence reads CASSRMGGAEQFF.

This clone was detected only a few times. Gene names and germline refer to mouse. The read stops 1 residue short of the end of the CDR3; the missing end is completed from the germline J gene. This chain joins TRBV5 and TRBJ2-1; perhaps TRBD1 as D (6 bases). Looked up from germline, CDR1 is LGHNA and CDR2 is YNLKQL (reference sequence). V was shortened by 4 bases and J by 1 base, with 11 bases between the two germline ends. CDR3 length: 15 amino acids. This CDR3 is CASSPGQKNYAEQFF. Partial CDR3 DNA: TGTGCCAGCAGCCCCGGACAGAAAAACTATGCTGAGCAGTTC.

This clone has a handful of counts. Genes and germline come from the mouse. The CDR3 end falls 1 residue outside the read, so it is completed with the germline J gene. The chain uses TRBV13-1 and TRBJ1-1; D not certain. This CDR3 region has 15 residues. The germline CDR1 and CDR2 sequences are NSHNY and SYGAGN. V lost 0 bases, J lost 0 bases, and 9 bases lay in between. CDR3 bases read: TGTGCCAGCAGTGATGCCCCCAATGCAAACACAGAAGTCTTC. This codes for CASSDAPNANTEVF. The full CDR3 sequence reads CASSDAPNANTEVFF.

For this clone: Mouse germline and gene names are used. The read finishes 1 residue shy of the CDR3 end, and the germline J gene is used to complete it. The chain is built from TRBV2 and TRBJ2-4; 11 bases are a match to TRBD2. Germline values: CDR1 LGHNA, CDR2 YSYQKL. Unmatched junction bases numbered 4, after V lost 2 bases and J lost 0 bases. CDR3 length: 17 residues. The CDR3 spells CASSQPGTGGSQNTLYF. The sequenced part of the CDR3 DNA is TGTGCCAGCAGCCAACCCGGGACTGGGGGTAGTCAAAACACCTTGTAC.

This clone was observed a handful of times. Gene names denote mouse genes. The CDR3: CTCSAQGGYEQYF. The part of the CDR3 DNA that was read is TGCACCTGCAGTGCACAGGGGGGTTATGAACAGTAC. The chain joins TRBV1 to TRBJ2-7; possibly TRBD1 for D (7 bases). The CDR3 end falls 1 residue outside the read, so it is completed with the germline J gene. Germline-derived CDR1 and CDR2 are NSQYPW and LRSPGD (reference sequence). Trimming took off 2 bases at V and 4 bases at J, with 9 bases between the two ends. The CDR3 is 13 residues long.